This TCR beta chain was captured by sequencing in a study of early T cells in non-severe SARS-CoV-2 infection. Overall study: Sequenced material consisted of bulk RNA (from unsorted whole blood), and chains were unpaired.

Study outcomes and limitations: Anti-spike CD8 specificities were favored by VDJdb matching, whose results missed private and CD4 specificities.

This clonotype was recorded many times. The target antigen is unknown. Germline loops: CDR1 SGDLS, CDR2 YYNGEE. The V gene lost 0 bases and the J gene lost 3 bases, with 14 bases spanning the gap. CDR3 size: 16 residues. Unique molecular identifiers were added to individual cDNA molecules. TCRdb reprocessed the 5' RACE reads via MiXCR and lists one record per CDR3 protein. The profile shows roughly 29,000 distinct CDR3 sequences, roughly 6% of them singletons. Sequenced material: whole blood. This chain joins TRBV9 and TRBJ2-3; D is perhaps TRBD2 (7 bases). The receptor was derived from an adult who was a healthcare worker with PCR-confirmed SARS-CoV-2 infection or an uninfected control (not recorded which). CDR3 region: CASSVGRGPRTDTQYF. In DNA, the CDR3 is TGTGCCAGCAGCGTAGGGCGGGGGCCGAGAACAGATACGCAGTATTTT.